A single sample gave rise to the 15 T cell receptor beta chains below, sequenced in a study of human T cells and chemical hapten exposure listed by TCRdb under 2021. Library generation was performed with RACE. The sequencer listed for this sample is NextSeq 500. TCRdb reprocessed the public reads (quality trimming at Q25 with fastp, clone calling with MiXCR) and kept in-frame beta chains. For every CDR3 protein sequence, its rows merge into one entry that carries the most common genes and DNA. This sample holds 300,000 to 450,000 distinct CDR3 sequences; 4% to 6% were observed only once. Of the sample, around 2.6% falls within the top ten clones. The time point label of this sample denotes: pre-sensitization, week 0. Reading the label with the study, this specimen's treatment or condition is: therapeutic diphenylcyclopropenone sensitization with weekly scalp DPC. The source material was whole blood, sampled in connection with sensitization to the hapten diphenylcyclopropenone (DPC). Source of these receptors: a woman aged 45-65 years with alopecia areata. Some clones in this sample may be carry-over from other donors' samples.

In its sample, this clonotype was seen a few times. The chain employs TRBV20-1 and TRBJ1-1; D not certain. The germline V and J ends were trimmed by 6 bases and 5 bases, with 16 bases remaining between them. This CDR3 comprises 13 residues. CDR1 and CDR2 from the germline V gene are DFQATT and SNEGSKA (reference sequence). CDR3 region: CSATRTESTEAFF. For the CDR3, the DNA is TGCAGTGCCACACGGACCGAGAGTACTGAAGCTTTCTTT.

The chain uses TRBV7-2 and TRBJ2-1; 9 bases are shared with TRBD2. Trimming took 0 bases from V and 4 from J; bases not matched to a gene: 7. The CDR3 length is 17 residues. Germline V lookup: CDR1 SGHTA, CDR2 FQGNSA. The CDR3 loop reads CASSLAMASGNYNEQFF. CDR3 nucleotide sequence: TGTGCCAGCAGCTTAGCGATGGCTAGCGGGAATTACAATGAGCAGTTCTTC.

This chain joins TRBV11-2 and TRBJ2-4; the D gene is possibly TRBD1 (5 bases). Trimming removed 1 base from V and 7 bases from J, with 14 bases in between. Per germline, CDR1 SGHAT and CDR2 FQNNGV. This CDR3 is built from 15 residues. CDR3 DNA: TGTGCCAGCAGCTTAGGGGGCCAGGGTGGCAACATTCAGTACTTC. Translated, it gives CASSLGGQGGNIQYF.

This clonotype was seen a handful of times. The V and J genes are TRBV13 and TRBJ1-2; D is undetermined. In germline, CDR1 is PRHDT, CDR2 FYEKMQ (reference sequence). The CDR3 covers 12 residues. V shed 8 bases and J shed 2 bases, with 9 bases lying between them. In DNA form, the CDR3 reads TGTGCCAGCGCCGGGAGAAACTATGGCTACACCTTC. It specifies CASAGRNYGYTF.

This clonotype was picked up many times. The chain carries TRBV6-5 and TRBJ1-2; TRBD1 matches 7 bases. Germline CDR1 and CDR2: MNHEY and SVGAGI. The J segment lost 6 bases and the V segment lost 4 bases, leaving 8 bases of the junction unmatched. This CDR3 contains 14 residues. Written as DNA, the CDR3 is TGTGCCAGCAGTTTCTCGACAGGGACGAATGGCTACACCTTC. Encoded protein: CASSFSTGTNGYTF.

The chain combines TRBV27 with TRBJ2-5; unclear D gene. The CDR3 loop spans 13 amino acids. Germline V gives CDR1 MNHEY, CDR2 SMNVEV (reference sequence). V was clipped by 4 bases and J by 8 bases, with 14 bases between them. This CDR3 is CASSSRLTGTQYF. CDR3 in DNA: TGTGCCAGCAGTTCCCGCCTCACTGGAACCCAGTACTTC.

This clonotype has at least ten counts. The DNA for the CDR3 is TGCAGTGCTTCACCTAGCGGGAGGGCATACAATGAGCAGTTCTTC. This gives the protein CSASPSGRAYNEQFF. The gene calls are TRBV20-1 and TRBJ2-1; 12 nucleotides line up with TRBD2. The V segment lost 5 bases and the J segment 4 bases; nucleotides outside the gene matches: 6. The length of the CDR3 is 15 residues. Germline CDR1 DFQATT, CDR2 SNEGSKA (reference sequence).

This clonotype was seen a handful of times. The rearrangement joins TRBV14 to TRBJ1-2; D is undetermined. The V and J ends lost 0 bases and 5 bases respectively, with 13 bases between them. The CDR3 contains 15 residues. CDR1 and CDR2 from the germline V gene are SGHDN and FVKESK. The CDR3: CASSQDSGLQYGYTF. CDR3 in DNA: TGTGCCAGCAGCCAAGATTCGGGGTTACAGTATGGCTACACCTTC.

This clonotype was observed at least ten times. The chain links TRBV12-3 or TRBV12-4 to TRBJ1-3; D not certain. This CDR3 region has 15 residues. V was pared by 3 bases and J by 0 bases, with 9 bases between. The CDR3 region has the DNA TGTGCCAGCAGTTTTATTACGGGCTCTGGAAACACCATATATTTT. Translating it yields CASSFITGSGNTIYF.

V usage is TRBV5-5 and J usage is TRBJ1-5; unclear D gene. Looked up from germline, CDR1 is SGHKS and CDR2 is YYEKEE (reference sequence). The CDR3 sequence is 16 residues long. V lost 2 bases, J lost 0 bases, and 12 bases lay in between. CDR3 sequence (DNA): TGTGCCAGCAGCTTTGAGAGATCATATAGCAATCAGCCCCAGCATTTT. This sequence encodes CASSFERSYSNQPQHF.

The V gene is TRBV6-5, the J gene TRBJ2-2; TRBD2 matches 7 bases. Germline V gene data show CDR1 as MNHEY and CDR2 as SVGAGI. The CDR3 totals 15 residues. The J segment lost 6 bases and the V segment lost 6 bases, leaving 10 bases of the junction unmatched. The CDR3 DNA reads TGTGCCAGCAGCCTCACCCAGAGCGGGGCCGGGGAGCTGTTTTTT. Amino acid sequence: CASSLTQSGAGELFF.

Ten or more counts support this clonotype. V gene TRBV12-3 or TRBV12-4 combines with J gene TRBJ2-7; D ambiguous. V was trimmed by 6 bases and J by 0 bases, leaving 6 bases between them. CDR3 length: 12 residues. The CDR3 sequence: CASSVSSYEQYF. In nucleotides, the CDR3 is TGTGCCAGCAGCGTATCCTCCTACGAGCAGTACTTC.

This clonotype was counted many times. The chain recombines TRBV3-1 with TRBJ2-4; TRBD1 matches 9 bases. Trimming removed 6 bases from V and 4 bases from J; junction bases left unmatched: 4. Germline V lookup: CDR1 LGHDT, CDR2 YNNKEL (reference sequence). This CDR3 region has 14 residues. CDR3 in DNA: TGTGCCAGCAGGGCCGGGACAGGGAAAAACATTCAGTACTTC. Its translation is CASRAGTGKNIQYF.

The rearrangement links TRBV12-3 or TRBV12-4 to TRBJ2-5; 9 nucleotides agree with TRBD1. With V trimmed by 5 bases and J by 5 bases, 15 bases remained unmatched. The CDR3 runs to 17 residues. CDR3 DNA sequence: TGTGCCAGCAGTGGGGACAGGGCTGATCGAGGGAGGGAGACCCAGTACTTC. Translated: CASSGDRADRGRETQYF.

The chain is built from TRBV12-3 or TRBV12-4 and TRBJ2-3; D remains ambiguous. This CDR3 has 14 amino acids. The V and J ends lost 10 bases and 6 bases respectively, with 20 bases between them. The CDR3 is CAIPKVVGSDTQYF. CDR3 sequence (DNA): TGTGCCATCCCGAAGGTGGTAGGAAGCGATACGCAGTATTTT.